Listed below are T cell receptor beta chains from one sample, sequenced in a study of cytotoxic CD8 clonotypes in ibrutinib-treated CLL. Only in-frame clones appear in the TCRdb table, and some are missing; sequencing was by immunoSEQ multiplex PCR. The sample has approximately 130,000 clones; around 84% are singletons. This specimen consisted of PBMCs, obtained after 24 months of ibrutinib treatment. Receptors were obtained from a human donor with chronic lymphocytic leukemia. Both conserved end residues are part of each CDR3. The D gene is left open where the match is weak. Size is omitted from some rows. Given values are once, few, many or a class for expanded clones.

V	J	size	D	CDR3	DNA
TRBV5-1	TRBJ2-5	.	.	CASSSQSRQETQYF	TGCGCCAGCAGCTCCCAAAGTCGACAAGAGACCCAGTACTTC
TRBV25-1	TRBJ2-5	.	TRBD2	CASSEGLVAGGGETQYF	TGTGCCAGCAGTGAAGGGTTGGTAGCGGGGGGCGGGGAGACCCAGTACTTC
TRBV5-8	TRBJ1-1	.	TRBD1	CASSLAFGQGLFMNTEAFF	TGTGCCAGCAGCTTGGCCTTCGGACAGGGGTTATTTATGAACACTGAAGCTTTCTTT
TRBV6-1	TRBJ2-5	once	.	CASSRGLDQETQYF	TGTGCCAGCAGTAGGGGACTGGACCAAGAGACCCAGTACTTC
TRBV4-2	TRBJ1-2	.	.	CASSQEGSAGAGGIYGYTF	TGTGCCAGCAGCCAAGAAGGGTCGGCAGGGGCCGGGGGGATCTATGGCTACACCTTC
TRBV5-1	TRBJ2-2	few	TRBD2	CASIGGGGNTGELFF	TGCGCCAGCATAGGAGGCGGGGGGAACACCGGGGAGCTGTTTTTT
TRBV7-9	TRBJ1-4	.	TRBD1	CASSPGQAGEKLFF	TGTGCCAGCAGCCCGGGACAGGCTGGCGAAAAACTGTTTTTT
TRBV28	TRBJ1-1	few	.	CASSYSVGRANTEAFF	TGTGCCAGCAGTTATTCGGTGGGCAGAGCGAACACTGAAGCTTTCTTT
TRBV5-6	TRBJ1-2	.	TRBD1	CASSLGWDRANYGYTF	TGTGCCAGCAGCTTGGGGTGGGACAGAGCTAACTATGGCTACACCTTC
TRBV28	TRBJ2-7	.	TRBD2	CASSPTSGGPYEQYF	TGTGCCAGCAGTCCCACTAGCGGGGGCCCCTACGAGCAGTACTTC
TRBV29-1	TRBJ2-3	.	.	CSVEEGTAPYTQYF	TGCAGCGTTGAAGAGGGGACGGCACCATATACGCAGTATTTT
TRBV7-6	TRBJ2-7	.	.	CASSLGGGGGAEQYF	TGTGCCAGCAGCCTAGGGGGCGGAGGGGGCGCCGAGCAGTACTTC
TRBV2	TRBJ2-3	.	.	CASMTGGLTDTQYF	TGTGCCAGCATGACCGGGGGCCTCACAGATACGCAGTATTTT
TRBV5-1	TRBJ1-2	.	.	CASSLDRVYGYTF	TGCGCCAGCAGCTTGGACAGGGTCTATGGCTACACCTTC
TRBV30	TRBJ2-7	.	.	CAWSHQGPYEQYF	TGTGCCTGGAGTCACCAGGGTCCCTACGAGCAGTACTTC
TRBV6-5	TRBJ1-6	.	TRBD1	CASKMDRDNSPLHF	TGTGCCAGCAAAATGGACAGGGATAATTCACCCCTCCACTTT
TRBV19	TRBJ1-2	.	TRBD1	CASSKAGQGPHGYTF	TGTGCCAGTAGTAAGGCCGGACAGGGTCCTCATGGCTACACCTTC
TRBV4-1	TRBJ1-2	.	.	CASSQRGFYGYTF	TGCGCCAGCAGCCAAAGGGGTTTCTATGGCTACACCTTC
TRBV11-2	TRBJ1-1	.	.	CASSSHTGAMNTEAFF	TGTGCCAGCAGCTCGCACACCGGGGCCATGAACACTGAAGCTTTCTTT
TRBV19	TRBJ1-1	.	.	CASSTRQVWGTEAFF	TGTGCCAGTAGTACCCGACAGGTTTGGGGGACTGAAGCTTTCTTT
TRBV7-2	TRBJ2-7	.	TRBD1	CASSRDRGETYEQYF	TGTGCCAGCAGCCGCGACAGGGGAGAGACCTACGAGCAGTACTTC
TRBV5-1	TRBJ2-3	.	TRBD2	CASSLTLTSAVPDTQYF	TGCGCCAGCAGCTTGACTTTGACTAGCGCGGTCCCAGATACGCAGTATTTT
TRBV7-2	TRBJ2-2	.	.	CASSLVLEAGELFF	TGTGCCAGCAGCTTAGTCTTAGAGGCCGGGGAGCTGTTTTTT
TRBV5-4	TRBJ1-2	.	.	CASSGGTDYGYTF	TGTGCCAGCAGCGGAGGTACCGACTATGGCTACACCTTC
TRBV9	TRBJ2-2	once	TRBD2	CASSAHSGGGTGELFF	TGTGCCAGCAGCGCCCATAGCGGGGGAGGGACCGGGGAGCTGTTTTTT
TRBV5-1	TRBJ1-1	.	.	CASSPNFRDGLGNTEAFF	TGCGCCAGCAGCCCAAATTTTAGGGACGGCCTTGGGAACACTGAAGCTTTCTTT
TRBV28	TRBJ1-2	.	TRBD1	CASSLSSGQGYRGYTF	TGTGCCAGCAGTTTATCCTCGGGACAGGGGTACCGTGGCTACACCTTC
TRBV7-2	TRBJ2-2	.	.	CASSLRGWDPGELFF	TGTGCCAGCAGCTTGAGGGGATGGGACCCCGGGGAGCTGTTTTTT
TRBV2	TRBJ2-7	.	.	CASSRALYEQYF	TGTGCCAGCAGTCGGGCCCTCTACGAGCAGTACTTC
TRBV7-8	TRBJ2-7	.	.	CASSPARQSYEQYF	TGTGCCAGCAGCCCCGCTAGGCAATCCTACGAGCAGTACTTC
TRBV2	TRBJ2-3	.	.	CASNLYGISTDTQYF	TGTGCCAGCAACCTGTACGGGATAAGCACAGATACGCAGTATTTT